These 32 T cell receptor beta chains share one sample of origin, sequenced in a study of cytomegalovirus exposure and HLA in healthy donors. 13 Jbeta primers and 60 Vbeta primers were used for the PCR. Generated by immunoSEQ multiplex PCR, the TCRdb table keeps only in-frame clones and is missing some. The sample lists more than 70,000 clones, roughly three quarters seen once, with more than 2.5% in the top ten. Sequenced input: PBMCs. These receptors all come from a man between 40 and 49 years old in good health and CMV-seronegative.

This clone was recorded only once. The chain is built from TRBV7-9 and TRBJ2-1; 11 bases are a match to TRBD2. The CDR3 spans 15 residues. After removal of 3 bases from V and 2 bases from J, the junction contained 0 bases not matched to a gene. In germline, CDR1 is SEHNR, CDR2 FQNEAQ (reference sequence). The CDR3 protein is CASSFSGGAYNEQFF. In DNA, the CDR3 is TGTGCCAGCAGCTTTAGCGGGGGGGCCTACAATGAGCAGTTCTTC.

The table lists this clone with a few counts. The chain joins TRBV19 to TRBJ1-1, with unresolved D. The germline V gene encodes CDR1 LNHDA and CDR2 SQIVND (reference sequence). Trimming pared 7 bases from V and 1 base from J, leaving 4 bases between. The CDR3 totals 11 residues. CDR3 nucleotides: TGTGCCAGTACATGGAACACTGAAGCTTTCTTT. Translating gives CASTWNTEAFF. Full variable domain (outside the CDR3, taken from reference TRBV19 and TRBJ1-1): DGGITQSPKYLFRKEGQNVTLSCEQNLNHDAMYWYRQDPGQGLRLIYYSQIVNDFQKGDIAEGYSVSREKKESFPLTVTSAQKNPTAFYLCASTWNTEAFFGQGTRLTVV.

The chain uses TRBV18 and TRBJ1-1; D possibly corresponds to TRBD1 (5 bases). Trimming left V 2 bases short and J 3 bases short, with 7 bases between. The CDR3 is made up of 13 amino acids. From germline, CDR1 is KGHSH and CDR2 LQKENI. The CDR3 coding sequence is TGTGCCAGCTCACCAGTAGGGGACACTGAAGCTTTCTTT. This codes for CASSPVGDTEAFF.

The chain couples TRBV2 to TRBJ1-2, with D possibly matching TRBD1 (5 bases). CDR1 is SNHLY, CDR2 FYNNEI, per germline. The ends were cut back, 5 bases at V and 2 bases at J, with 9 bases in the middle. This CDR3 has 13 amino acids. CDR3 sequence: CASSTDRNYGYTF. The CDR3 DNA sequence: TGTGCCAGCAGTACTGACAGAAACTATGGCTACACCTTC. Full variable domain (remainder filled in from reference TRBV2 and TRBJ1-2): EPEVTQTPSHQVTQMGQEVILRCVPISNHLYFYWYRQILGQKVEFLVSFYNNEISEKSEIFDDQFSVERPDGSNFTLKIRSTKLEDSAMYFCASSTDRNYGYTFGSGTRLTVV.

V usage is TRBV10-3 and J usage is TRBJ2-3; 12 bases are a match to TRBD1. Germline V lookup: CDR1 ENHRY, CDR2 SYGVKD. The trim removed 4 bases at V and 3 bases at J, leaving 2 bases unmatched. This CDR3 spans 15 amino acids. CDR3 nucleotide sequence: TGTGCCATCAGTGGGGGACAGGGGGCGACAGATACGCAGTATTTT. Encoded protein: CAISGGQGATDTQYF.

The CDR3 is CASSVGYTDSNYNSPLHF. The CDR3 region has the DNA TGTGCCAGCAGCGTAGGCTACACAGACAGCAACTATAATTCACCCCTCCACTTT. The J gene is TRBJ1-6, the V gene TRBV9; possible D gene TRBD1, 5 bases. Trimming left V 0 bases short and J 3 bases short, with 16 bases between. CDR3 length equals 18 residues. Germline loops: CDR1 SGDLS, CDR2 YYNGEE.

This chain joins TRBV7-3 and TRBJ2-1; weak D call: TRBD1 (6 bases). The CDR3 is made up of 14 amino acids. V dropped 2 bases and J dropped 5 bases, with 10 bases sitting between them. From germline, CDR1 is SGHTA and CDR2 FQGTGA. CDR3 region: CASSLSGTNNEQFF. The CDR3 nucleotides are TGTGCCAGCAGCTTATCCGGGACAAACAATGAGCAGTTCTTC.

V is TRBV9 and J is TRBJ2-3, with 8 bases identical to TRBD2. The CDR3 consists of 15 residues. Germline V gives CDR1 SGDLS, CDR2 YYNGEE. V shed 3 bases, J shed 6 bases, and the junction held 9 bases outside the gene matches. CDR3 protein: CASSAVAGRKDTQYF. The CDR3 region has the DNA TGTGCCAGCAGCGCCGTAGCGGGGAGGAAGGATACGCAGTATTTT.

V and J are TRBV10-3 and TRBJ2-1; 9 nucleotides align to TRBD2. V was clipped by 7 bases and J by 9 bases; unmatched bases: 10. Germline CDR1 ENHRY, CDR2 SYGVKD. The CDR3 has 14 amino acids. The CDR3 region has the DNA TGTGCCATCACCAGACTAGCGGTAGGAGGTGAGCAGTTCTTC. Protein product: CAITRLAVGGEQFF.

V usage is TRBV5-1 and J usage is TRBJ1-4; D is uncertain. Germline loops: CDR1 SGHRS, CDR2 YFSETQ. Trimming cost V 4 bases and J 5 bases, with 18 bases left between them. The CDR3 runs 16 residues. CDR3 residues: CASSPGLGILNEKLFF. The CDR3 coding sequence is TGCGCCAGCAGCCCGGGTCTAGGAATTCTGAATGAAAAACTGTTTTTT.

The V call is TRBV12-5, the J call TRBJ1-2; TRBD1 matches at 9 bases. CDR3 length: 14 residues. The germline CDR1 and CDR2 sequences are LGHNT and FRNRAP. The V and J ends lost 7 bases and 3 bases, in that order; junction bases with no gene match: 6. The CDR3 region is CASATDRGYYGYTF. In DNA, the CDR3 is TGTGCTAGTGCAACCGACAGGGGGTACTATGGCTACACCTTC. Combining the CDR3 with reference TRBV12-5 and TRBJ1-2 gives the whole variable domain DARVTQTPRHKVTEMGQEVTMRCQPILGHNTVFWYRQTMMQGLELLAYFRNRAPLDDSGMPKDRFSAEMPDATLATLKIQPSEPRDSAVYFCASATDRGYYGYTFGSGTRLTVV.

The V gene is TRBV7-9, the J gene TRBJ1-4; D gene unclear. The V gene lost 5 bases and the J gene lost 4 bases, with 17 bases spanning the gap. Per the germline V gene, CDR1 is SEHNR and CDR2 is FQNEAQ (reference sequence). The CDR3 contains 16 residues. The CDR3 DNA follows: TGTGCCAGCAGCGCGGAGGCCCTCGTCGATAATGAAAAACTGTTTTTT. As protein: CASSAEALVDNEKLFF.

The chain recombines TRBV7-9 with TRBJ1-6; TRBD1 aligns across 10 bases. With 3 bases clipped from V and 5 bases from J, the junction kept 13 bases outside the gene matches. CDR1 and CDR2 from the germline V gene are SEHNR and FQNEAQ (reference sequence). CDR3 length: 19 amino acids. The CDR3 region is CASSFLTGGSNRDNSPLHF. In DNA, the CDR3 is TGTGCCAGCAGCTTCCTGACAGGGGGCAGTAATCGCGATAATTCACCCCTCCACTTT.

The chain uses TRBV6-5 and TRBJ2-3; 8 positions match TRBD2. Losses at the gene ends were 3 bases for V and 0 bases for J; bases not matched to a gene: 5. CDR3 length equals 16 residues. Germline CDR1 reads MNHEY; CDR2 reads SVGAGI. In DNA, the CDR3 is TGTGCCAGCAGTTATCGGGGGGGACCTAGCACAGATACGCAGTATTTT. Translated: CASSYRGGPSTDTQYF.

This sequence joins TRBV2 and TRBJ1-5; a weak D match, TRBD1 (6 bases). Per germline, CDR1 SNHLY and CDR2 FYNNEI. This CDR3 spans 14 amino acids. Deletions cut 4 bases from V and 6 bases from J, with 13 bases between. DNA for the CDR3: TGTGCCAGCAGTGCGGGGGGGGCCCGTCAGCCCCAGCATTTT. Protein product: CASSAGGARQPQHF.

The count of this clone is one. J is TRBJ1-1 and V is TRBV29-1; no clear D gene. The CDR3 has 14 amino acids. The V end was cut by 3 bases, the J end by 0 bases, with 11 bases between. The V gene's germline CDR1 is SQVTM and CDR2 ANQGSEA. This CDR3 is CSVERAGLNTEAFF. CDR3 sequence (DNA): TGCAGCGTTGAGAGGGCAGGACTGAACACTGAAGCTTTCTTT. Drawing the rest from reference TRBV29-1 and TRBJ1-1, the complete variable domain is SAVISQKPSRDICQRGTSLTIQCQVDSQVTMMFWYRQQPGQSLTLIATANQGSEATYESGFVIDKFPISRPNLTFSTLTVSNMSPEDSSIYLCSVERAGLNTEAFFGQGTRLTVV.

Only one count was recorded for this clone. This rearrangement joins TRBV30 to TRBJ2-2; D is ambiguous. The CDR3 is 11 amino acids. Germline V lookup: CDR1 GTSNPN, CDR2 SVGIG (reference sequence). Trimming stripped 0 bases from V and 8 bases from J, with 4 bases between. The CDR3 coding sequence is TGTGCCTGGAGTGTCTCTGGGGAGCTGTTTTTT. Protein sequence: CAWSVSGELFF.

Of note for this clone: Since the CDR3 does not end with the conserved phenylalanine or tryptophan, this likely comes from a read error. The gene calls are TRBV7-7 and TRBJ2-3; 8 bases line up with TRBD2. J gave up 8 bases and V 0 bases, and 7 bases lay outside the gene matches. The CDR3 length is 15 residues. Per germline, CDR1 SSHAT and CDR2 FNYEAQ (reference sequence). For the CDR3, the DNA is TGTGCCAGCAGCTTAGCCCCGGGGGGGCCGGTTACGCAGTATGTT. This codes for CASSLAPGGPVTQYV.

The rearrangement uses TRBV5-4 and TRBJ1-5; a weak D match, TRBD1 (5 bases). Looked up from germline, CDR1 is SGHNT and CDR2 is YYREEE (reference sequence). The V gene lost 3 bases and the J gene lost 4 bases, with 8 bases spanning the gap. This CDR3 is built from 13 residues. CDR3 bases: TGTGCCAGCAGCTGGGGCAGAAATCAGCCCCAGCATTTT. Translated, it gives CASSWGRNQPQHF.

The CDR3 nucleotides are TGTGCCAGCAGCTTGGAACTAGCGGGGTTTTCCTACGAGCAGTACTTC. This codes for CASSLELAGFSYEQYF. V is TRBV5-5 and J is TRBJ2-7; 10 nucleotides match TRBD2. The CDR3 spans 16 residues. Germline values: CDR1 SGHKS, CDR2 YYEKEE (reference sequence). The V segment lost 0 bases and the J segment 1 base; nucleotides outside the gene matches: 4.

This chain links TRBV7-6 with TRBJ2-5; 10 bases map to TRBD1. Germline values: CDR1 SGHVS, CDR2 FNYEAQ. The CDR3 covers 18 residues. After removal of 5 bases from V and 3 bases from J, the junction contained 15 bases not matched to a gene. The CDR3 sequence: CASSPLPYKGQGEETQYF. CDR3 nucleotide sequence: TGTGCCAGCAGCCCACTACCATACAAAGGACAGGGGGAAGAGACCCAGTACTTC. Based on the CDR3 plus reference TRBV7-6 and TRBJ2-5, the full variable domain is GAGVSQSPRYKVTKRGQDVALRCDPISGHVSLYWYRQALGQGPEFLTYFNYEAQQDKSGLPNDRFSAERPEGSISTLTIQRTEQRDSAMYRCASSPLPYKGQGEETQYFGPGTRLLVL.

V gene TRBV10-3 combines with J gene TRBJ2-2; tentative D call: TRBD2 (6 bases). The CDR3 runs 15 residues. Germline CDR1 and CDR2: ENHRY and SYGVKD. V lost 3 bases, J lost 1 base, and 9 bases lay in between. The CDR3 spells CAISERRGNTGELFF. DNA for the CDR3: TGTGCCATCAGTGAAAGGCGGGGGAACACCGGGGAGCTGTTTTTT.

The CDR3 here is CASSPGQGLVSPLHF. CDR3 in DNA: TGTGCCAGTAGCCCCGGACAGGGCTTAGTTTCACCCCTCCACTTT. The chain couples TRBV19 to TRBJ1-6, with 8 positions matching TRBD1. The J segment lost 9 bases and the V segment lost 6 bases, leaving 10 bases of the junction unmatched. CDR3 size: 15 residues. CDR1 and CDR2 from the germline V gene are LNHDA and SQIVND (reference sequence).

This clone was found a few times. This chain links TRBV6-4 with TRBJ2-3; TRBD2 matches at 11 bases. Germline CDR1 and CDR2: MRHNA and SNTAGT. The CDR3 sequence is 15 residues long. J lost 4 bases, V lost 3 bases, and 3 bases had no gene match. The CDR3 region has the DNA TGTGCCAGCAGTGAAAATAGCGGGGGGGCAGATACGCAGTATTTT. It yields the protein CASSENSGGADTQYF.

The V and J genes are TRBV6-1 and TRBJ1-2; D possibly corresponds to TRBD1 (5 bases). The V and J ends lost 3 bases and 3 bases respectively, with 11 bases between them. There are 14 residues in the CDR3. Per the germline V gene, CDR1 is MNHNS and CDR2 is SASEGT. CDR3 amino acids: CASSETAPYYGYTF. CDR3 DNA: TGTGCCAGCAGTGAGACAGCACCTTACTATGGCTACACCTTC.

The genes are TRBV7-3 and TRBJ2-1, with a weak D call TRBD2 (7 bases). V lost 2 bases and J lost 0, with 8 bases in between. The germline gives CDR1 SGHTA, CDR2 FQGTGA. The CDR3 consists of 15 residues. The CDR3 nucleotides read TGTGCCAGCAGCTTAGGGGGGGCCTCCTACAATGAGCAGTTCTTC. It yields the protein CASSLGGASYNEQFF.

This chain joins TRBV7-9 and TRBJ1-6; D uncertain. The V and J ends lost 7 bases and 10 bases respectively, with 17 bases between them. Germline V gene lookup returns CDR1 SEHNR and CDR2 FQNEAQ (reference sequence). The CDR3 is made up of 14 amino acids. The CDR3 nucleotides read TGTGCCAGCATCCCACCGGCAGGAAACTCACCCCTCCACTTT. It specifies CASIPPAGNSPLHF.

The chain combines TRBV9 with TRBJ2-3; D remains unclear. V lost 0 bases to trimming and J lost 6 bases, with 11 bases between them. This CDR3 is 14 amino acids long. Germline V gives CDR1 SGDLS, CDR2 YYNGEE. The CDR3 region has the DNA TGTGCCAGCAGCGTAGCGCCAGCCGGGGATACGCAGTATTTT. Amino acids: CASSVAPAGDTQYF.

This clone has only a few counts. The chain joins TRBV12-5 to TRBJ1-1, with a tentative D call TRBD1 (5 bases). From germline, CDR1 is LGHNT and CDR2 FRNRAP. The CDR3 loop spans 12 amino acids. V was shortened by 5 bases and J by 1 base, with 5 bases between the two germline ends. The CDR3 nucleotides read TGTGCTAGTGGTACAGGGAACACTGAAGCTTTCTTT. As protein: CASGTGNTEAFF.

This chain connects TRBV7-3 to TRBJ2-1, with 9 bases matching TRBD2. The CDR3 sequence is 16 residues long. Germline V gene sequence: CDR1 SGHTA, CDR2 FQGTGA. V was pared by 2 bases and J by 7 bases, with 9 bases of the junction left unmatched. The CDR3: CASSLGAGGSLNEQFF. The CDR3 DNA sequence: TGTGCCAGCAGCTTAGGAGCGGGGGGTTCCCTTAATGAGCAGTTCTTC.

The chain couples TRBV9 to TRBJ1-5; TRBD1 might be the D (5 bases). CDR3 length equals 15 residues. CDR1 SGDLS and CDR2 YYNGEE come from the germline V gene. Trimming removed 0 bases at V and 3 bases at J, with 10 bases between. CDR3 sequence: CASSVGDSLNQPQHF. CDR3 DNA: TGTGCCAGCAGCGTAGGAGACAGCCTCAATCAGCCCCAGCATTTT.

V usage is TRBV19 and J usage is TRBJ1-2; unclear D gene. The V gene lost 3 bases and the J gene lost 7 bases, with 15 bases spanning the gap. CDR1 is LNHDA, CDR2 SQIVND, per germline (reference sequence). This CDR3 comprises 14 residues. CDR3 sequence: CASSMGREGGGYTF. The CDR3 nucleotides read TGTGCCAGTAGTATGGGCCGGGAAGGCGGTGGCTACACCTTC. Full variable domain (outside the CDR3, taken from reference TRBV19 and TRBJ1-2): DGGITQSPKYLFRKEGQNVTLSCEQNLNHDAMYWYRQDPGQGLRLIYYSQIVNDFQKGDIAEGYSVSREKKESFPLTVTSAQKNPTAFYLCASSMGREGGGYTFGSGTRLTVV.